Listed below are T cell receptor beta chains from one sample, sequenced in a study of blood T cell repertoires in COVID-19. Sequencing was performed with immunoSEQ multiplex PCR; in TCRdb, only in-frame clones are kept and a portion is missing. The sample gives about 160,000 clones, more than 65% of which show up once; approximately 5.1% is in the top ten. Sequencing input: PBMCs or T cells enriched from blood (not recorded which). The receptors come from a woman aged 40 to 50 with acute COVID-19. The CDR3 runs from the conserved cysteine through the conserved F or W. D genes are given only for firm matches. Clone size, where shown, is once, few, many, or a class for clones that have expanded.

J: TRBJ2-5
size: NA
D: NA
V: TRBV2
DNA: TGTGCCAGCAGTGAAGCGCTGGTTAGCGAGAAGGAGACCCAGTACTTC
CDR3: CASSEALVSEKETQYF

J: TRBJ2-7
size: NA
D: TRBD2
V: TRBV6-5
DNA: TGTGCCAGCAGTTACGGCCTAGCGGGAGGAGCCTACGAGCAGTACTTC
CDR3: CASSYGLAGGAYEQYF

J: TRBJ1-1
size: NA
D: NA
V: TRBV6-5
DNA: TGTGCCAGCAGTTACTCGACCAGGGGGAACACTGAAGCTTTCTTT
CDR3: CASSYSTRGNTEAFF

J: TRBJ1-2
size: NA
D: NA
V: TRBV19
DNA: TGTGCCAGTAGTATCGAACAGGGCAGCTATGGCTACACCTTC
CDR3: CASSIEQGSYGYTF

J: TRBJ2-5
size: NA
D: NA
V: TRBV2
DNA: TGTGCCAGCAGGGGACATGGGGGGGCCTTAGAGACCCAGTACTTC
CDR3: CASRGHGGALETQYF

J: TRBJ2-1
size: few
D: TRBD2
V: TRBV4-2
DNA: TGTGCCAGCAGCCCCCTGATAGCGGGAGGGCCAGGGGGTTCCTCCTACAATGAGCAGTTCTTC
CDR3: CASSPLIAGGPGGSSYNEQFF

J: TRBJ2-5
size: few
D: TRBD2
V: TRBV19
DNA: TGTGCCAGTACCAGCGCTAGCGGGAGTTCAGAGACCCAGTACTTC
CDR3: CASTSASGSSETQYF

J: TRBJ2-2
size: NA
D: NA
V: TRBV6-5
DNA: TGTGCCAGCAGAGACAGAACCGGGGAGCTGTTTTTT
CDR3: CASRDRTGELFF

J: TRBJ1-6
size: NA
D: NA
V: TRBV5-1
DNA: TGCGCCAGCAGCTTTCAGGGGATCAATTCACCCCTCCACTTT
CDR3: CASSFQGINSPLHF

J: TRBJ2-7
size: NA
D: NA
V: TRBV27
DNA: TGTGCCAGCAGTCTAAGACCGGCCGGCGGGCAGTACTTC
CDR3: CASSLRPAGGQYF

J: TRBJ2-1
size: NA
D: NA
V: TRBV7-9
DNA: TGTGCCAGCAGGAGCGGGCAGGGACTCGACCTTAGCAATGAGCAGTTCTTC
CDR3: CASRSGQGLDLSNEQFF

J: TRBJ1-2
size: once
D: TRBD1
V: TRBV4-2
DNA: TGTGCCAGCAGCCCTGACCAGGGACAGGGTTATGGCTACACCTTC
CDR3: CASSPDQGQGYGYTF

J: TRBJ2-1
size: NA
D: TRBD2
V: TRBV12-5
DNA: TGTGCTAGTGGACGGACTAGCGGGAGCTTAAATGAGCAGTTCTTC
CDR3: CASGRTSGSLNEQFF

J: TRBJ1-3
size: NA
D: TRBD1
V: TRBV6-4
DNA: TGTGCCAGCAGTGACCGGGGACAGGGGTATTACGGAAACACCATATATTTT
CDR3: CASSDRGQGYYGNTIYF

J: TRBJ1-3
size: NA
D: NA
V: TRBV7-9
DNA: TGTGCCAGCAGCTTCCAGGGGTTGAACGGAAACACCATATATTTT
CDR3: CASSFQGLNGNTIYF

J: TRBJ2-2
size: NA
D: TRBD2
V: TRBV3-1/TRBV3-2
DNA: TGTGCCAGCAGCCTCTTGGGACTAGCGGGAGGCCGAGGTGGGGAGCTGTTTTTT
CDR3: CASSLLGLAGGRGGELFF

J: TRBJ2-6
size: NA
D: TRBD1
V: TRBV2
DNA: TGTGCCAGCAGTGGTGGGACAGGGGCCGGGGCCAACGTCCTGACTTTC
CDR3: CASSGGTGAGANVLTF

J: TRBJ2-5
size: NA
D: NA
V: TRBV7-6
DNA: TGTGCCAGCAGCTTAGCACTGGGAGGAGAGACCCAGTACTTC
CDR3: CASSLALGGETQYF

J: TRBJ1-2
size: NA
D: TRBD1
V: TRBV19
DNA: TGTGCCAGTAGTACTACAGGGGGAGAGGGCTACACCTTC
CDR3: CASSTTGGEGYTF

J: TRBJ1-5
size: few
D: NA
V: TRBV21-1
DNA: TGTGCCATCCTGGGAGGGCCGAACAAAGAGTATCAGCCCCAGCATTTT
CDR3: CAILGGPNKEYQPQHF

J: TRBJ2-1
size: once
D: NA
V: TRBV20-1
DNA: TGCAGTGCTAGTGACAATAGGGGGGGCGTTTACAATGAGCAGTTCTTC
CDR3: CSASDNRGGVYNEQFF

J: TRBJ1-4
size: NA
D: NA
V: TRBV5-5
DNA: TGTGCCAGCAGCCGGGAGTATGCAACTAATGAAAAACTGTTTTTT
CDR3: CASSREYATNEKLFF

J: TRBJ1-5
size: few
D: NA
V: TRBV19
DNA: TGTGCCAGTAGTATAGTTACTCCGCCGAATCAGCCCCAGCATTTT
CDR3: CASSIVTPPNQPQHF

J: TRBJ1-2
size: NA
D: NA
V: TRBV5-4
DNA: TGTGCCAGCAGCCTACCTGGACAGTTCTATGGCTACACCTTC
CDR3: CASSLPGQFYGYTF

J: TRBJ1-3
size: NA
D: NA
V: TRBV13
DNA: TGTGCCAGCAGCTTAGAATCGGGCAGGGCCATCTCTGGAAACACCATATATTTT
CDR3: CASSLESGRAISGNTIYF

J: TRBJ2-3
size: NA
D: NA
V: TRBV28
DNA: TGTGCCAGCAGTTTAGGGGGGGCTAGCACAGATACGCAGTATTTT
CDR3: CASSLGGASTDTQYF

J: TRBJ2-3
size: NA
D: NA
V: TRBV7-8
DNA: TGTGCCAGCAGCTCCGTCGCGGCCGTCACAGATACGCAGTATTTT
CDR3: CASSSVAAVTDTQYF

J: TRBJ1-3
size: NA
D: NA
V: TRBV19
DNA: TGTGCCAGTAACTCCAAAGGCAGGGACGCGGGGTCTGGAAACACCATATATTTT
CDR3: CASNSKGRDAGSGNTIYF

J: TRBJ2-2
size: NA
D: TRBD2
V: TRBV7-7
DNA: TGTGCTAGCAGCTTAGATAGCGGGAGAGGCGGGGAGCTGTTTTTT
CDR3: CASSLDSGRGGELFF

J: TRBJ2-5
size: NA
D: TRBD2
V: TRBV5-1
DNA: TGCGCCAGCAGCTTGGGCTGGCGGGAGGAAGAGACCCAGTACTTC
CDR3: CASSLGWREEETQYF

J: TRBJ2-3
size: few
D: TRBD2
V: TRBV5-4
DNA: TGTGCCAGCAGCTGGACTAGCGGGAGTGCAGATACGCAGTATTTT
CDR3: CASSWTSGSADTQYF

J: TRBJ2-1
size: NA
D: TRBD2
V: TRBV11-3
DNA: TGTGCCAGCAGCTCGGGACTAGCGGGAGACTACAATGAGCAGTTCTTC
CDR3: CASSSGLAGDYNEQFF

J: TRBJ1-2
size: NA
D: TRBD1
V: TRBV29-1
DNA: TGCAGCGTTGAAACGGACAGGAACTATGGCTACACCTTC
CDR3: CSVETDRNYGYTF

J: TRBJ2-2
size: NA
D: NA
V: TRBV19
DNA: TGTGCCAGTAGTCTCCGCGGGGCCGAGTCCGTAGCTCCCGGGGAGCTGTTTTTT
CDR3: CASSLRGAESVAPGELFF

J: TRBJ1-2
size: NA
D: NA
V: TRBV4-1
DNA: TGCGCCAGCAGCGACCGTACAGGTGACTCTAACTATGGCTACACCTTC
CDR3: CASSDRTGDSNYGYTF

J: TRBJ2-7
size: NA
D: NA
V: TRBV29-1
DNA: TGCAGCGTTTTCTTAGCCAGCTCGTACGAGCAGTACTTC
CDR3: CSVFLASSYEQYF

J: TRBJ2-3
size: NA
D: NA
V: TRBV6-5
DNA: TGTGCCAGCAGTCCGACAGGTTCAGTAAGAGATACGCAGTATTTT
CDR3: CASSPTGSVRDTQYF

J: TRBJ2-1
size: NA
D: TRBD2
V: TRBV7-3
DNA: TGTGCCAGCAGCTTGGGACTAGCGGAGGATGAGCAGTTCTTC
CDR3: CASSLGLAEDEQFF

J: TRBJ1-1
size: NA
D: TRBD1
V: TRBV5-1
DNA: TGCGCCAGCAGCTCAGGGGGTTCCGAAGCTTTCTTT
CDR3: CASSSGGSEAFF

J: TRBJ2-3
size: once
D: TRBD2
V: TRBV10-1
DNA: TGCGCCAGCAGTGAGTCGCTAGCGGGACACACAGATACGCAGTATTTT
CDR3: CASSESLAGHTDTQYF

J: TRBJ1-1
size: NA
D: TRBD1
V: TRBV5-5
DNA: TGTGCCAGCAGCTTCTTTGGACAGGGGATGAACACTGAAGCTTTCTTT
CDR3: CASSFFGQGMNTEAFF

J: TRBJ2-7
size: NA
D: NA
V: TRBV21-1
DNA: TGTGCCAGCAGCAAAGTTACTAGCGGGGTGCGAGAGCAGTACTTC
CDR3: CASSKVTSGVREQYF

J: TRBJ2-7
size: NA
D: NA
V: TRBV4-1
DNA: TGCGCCAGCAGCCAAGGACTCCTTACCTACGAGCAGTACTTC
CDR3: CASSQGLLTYEQYF

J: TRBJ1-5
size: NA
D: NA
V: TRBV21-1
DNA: TGTGCCAGCAGCAAAAATGGGCTGCGGGGATCTAGCAATCAGCCCCAGCATTTT
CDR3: CASSKNGLRGSSNQPQHF

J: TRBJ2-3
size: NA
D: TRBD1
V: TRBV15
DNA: TGTGCCACCAGCAGAGATGTAGGGGGCCGGACAGATACGCAGTATTTT
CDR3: CATSRDVGGRTDTQYF

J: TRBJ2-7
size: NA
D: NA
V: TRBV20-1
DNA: TGCAGTGCTAGTTTAGCTAGCGCAAGCTCCTACGAGCAGTACTTC
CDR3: CSASLASASSYEQYF

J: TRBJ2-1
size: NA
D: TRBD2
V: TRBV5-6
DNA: TGTGCCAGCAGCTTGCCTAGACTAGCGGGTTCAAATGAGCAGTTCTTC
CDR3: CASSLPRLAGSNEQFF

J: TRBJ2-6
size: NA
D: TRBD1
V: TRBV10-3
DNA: TGTGCCATCAATCGACAGGGGACGTCTGGGGCCAACGTCCTGACTTTC
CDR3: CAINRQGTSGANVLTF

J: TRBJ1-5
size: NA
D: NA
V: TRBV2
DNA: TGTGCCAGCAGCGAAACGGGACTCAGCAATCAGCCCCAGCATTTT
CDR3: CASSETGLSNQPQHF

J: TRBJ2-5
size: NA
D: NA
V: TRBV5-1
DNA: TGCGCCAGCAGCTTGGCCCTGGAGACCCAGTACTTC
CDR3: CASSLALETQYF